This T cell receptor beta chain was observed in a study of cytomegalovirus exposure and HLA in healthy donors. The study's findings and limits: A later analysis linked a missense DCLRE1C variant to TCR beta V- and J-gene trimming. CMV antigen specificity of three CMV-associated chains was confirmed in vitro. Rare sequences made up most TCRs, while some public TCRs were found in many donors.

With 60 Vbeta and 13 Jbeta primers, the PCR was carried out. Produced via immunoSEQ multiplex PCR; TCRdb's table is partial and in-frame only. The sample has over 150,000 clones; about four fifths are singletons. Of note for this clone: Its antigen is still unknown.

The sample was PBMCs. The clonotype originates from a girl aged 5-17 years in good health and CMV-seropositive.

The CDR3 DNA reads as TGTGCCAGCAAACGAACAGTGAACACTGAAGCTTTCTTT. This translates into CASKRTVNTEAFF. The chain recombines TRBV2 with TRBJ1-1; D not resolved. There are 13 residues in the CDR3. Trimming cost V 7 bases and J 0 bases, with 9 bases left between them. Per germline, CDR1 SNHLY and CDR2 FYNNEI.